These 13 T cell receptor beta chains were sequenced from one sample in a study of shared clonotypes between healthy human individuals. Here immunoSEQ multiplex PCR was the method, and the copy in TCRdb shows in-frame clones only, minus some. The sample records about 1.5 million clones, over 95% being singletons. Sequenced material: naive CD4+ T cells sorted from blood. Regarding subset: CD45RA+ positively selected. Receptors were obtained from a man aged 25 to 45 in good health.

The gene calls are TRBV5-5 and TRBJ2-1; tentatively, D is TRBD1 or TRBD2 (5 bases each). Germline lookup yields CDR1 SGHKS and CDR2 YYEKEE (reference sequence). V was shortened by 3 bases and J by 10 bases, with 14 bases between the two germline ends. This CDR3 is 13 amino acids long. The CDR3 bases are TGTGCCAGCAGCTCGGACAATCCGGGAGAGCAGTTCTTC. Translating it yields CASSSDNPGEQFF. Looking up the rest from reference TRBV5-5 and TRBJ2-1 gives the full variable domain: DAGVTQSPTHLIKTRGQQVTLRCSPISGHKSVSWYQQVLGQGPQFIFQYYEKEERGRGNFPDRFSARQFPNYSSELNVNALLLGDSALYLCASSSDNPGEQFFGPGTRLTVL.

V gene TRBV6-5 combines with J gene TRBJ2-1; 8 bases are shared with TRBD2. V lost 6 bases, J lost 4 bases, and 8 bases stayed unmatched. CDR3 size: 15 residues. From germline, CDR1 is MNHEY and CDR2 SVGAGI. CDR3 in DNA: TGTGCCAGCAGATGGAGCGGGAGCCCATACAATGAGCAGTTCTTC. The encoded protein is CASRWSGSPYNEQFF.

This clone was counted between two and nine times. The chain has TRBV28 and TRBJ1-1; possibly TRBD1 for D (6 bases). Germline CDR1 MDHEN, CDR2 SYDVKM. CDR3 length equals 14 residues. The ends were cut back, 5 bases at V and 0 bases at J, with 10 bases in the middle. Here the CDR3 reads CASSLTGMNTEAFF. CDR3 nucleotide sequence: TGTGCCAGCAGTCTAACAGGGATGAACACTGAAGCTTTCTTT. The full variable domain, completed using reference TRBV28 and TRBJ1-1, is DVKVTQSSRYLVKRTGEKVFLECVQDMDHENMFWYRQDPGLGLRLIYFSYDVKMKEKGDIPEGYSVSREKKERFSLILESASTNQTSMYLCASSLTGMNTEAFFGQGTRLTVV.

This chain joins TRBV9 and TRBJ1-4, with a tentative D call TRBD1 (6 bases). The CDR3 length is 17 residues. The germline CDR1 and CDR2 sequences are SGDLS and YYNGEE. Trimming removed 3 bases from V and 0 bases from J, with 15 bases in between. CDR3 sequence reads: CASSATPGHPTNEKLFF. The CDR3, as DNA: TGTGCCAGCAGCGCGACCCCGGGACACCCAACTAATGAAAAACTGTTTTTT.

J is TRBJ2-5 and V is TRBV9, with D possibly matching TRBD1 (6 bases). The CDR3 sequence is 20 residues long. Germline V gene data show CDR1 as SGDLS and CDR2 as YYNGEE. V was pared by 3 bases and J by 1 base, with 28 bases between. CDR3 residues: CASSASGYRAPFIVQETQYF. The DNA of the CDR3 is TGTGCCAGCAGCGCCTCCGGCTACAGGGCTCCGTTTATTGTCCAAGAGACCCAGTACTTC. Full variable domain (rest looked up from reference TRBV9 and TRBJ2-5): DSGVTQTPKHLITATGQRVTLRCSPRSGDLSVYWYQQSLDQGLQFLIQYYNGEERAKGNILERFSAQQFPDLHSELNLSSLELGDSALYFCASSASGYRAPFIVQETQYFGPGTRLLVL.

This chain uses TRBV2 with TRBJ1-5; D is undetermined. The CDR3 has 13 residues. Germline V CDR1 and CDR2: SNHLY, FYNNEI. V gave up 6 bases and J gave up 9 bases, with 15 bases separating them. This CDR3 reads CASSETSGRPQHF. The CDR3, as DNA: TGTGCCAGCAGCGAAACATCCGGTAGGCCCCAGCATTTT.

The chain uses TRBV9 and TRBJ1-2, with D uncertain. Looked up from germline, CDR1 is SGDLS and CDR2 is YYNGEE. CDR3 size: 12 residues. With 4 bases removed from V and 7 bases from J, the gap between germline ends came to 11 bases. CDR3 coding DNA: TGTGCCAGCAGCCAACCGCGCGGTGGCTACACCTTC. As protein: CASSQPRGGYTF.

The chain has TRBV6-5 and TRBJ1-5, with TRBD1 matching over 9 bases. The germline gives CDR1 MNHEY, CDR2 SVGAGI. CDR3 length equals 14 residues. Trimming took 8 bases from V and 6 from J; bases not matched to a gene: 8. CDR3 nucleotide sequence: TGTGCCAGCTGGACAGGGGCTGTTGGTCAGCCCCAGCATTTT. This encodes CASWTGAVGQPQHF.

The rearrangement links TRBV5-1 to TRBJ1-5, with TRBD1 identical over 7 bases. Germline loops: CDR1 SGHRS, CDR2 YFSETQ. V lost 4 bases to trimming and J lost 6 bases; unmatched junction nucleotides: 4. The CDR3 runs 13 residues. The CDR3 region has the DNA TGCGCCAGCAGCGCCACAGGGGTTCAGCCCCAGCATTTT. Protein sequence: CASSATGVQPQHF.

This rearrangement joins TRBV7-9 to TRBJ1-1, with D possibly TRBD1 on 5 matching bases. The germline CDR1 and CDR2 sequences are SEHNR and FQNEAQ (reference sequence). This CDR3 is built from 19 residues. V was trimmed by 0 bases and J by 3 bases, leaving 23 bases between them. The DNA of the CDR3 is TGTGCCAGCAGCTTAGCCGTCTTGACAGCCTCCCGATCTCACACTGAAGCTTTCTTT. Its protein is CASSLAVLTASRSHTEAFF.

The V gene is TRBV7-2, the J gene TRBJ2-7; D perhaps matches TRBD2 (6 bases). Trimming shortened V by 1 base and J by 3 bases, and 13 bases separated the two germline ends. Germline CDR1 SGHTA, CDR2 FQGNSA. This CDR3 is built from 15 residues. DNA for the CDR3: TGTGCCAGCAGCTTAGTGGGGGGAACCTACTACGAGCAGTACTTC. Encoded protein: CASSLVGGTYYEQYF.

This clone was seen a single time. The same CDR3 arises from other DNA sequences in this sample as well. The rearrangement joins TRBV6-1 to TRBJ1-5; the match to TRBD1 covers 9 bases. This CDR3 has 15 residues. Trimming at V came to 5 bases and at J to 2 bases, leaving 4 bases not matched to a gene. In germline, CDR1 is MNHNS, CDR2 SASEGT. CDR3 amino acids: CASSRTGEGNQPQHF. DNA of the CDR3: TGTGCCAGCAGTCGGACAGGGGAAGGCAATCAGCCCCAGCATTTT.

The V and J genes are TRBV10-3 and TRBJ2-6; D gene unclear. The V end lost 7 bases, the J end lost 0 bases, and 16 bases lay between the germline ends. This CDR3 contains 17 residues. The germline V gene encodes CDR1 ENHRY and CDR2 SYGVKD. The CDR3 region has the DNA TGTGCCATCAACGAGCAAGAATTCCACTCTGGGGCCAACGTCCTGACTTTC. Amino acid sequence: CAINEQEFHSGANVLTF.